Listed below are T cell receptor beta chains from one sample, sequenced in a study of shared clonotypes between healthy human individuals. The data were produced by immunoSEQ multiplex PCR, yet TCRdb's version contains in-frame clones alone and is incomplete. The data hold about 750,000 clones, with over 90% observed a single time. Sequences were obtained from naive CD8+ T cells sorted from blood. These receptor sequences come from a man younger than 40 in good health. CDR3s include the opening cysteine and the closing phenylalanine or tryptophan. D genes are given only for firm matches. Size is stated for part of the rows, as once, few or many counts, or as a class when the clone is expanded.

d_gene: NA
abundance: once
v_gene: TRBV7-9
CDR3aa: CASSRTLEAFF

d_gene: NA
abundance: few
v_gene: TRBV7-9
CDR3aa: CASRNTGISNYGYTF

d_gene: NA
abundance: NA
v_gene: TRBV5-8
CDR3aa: CASSLGDPGANVLTF

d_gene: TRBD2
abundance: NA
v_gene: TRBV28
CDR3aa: CASKASGMDYEQYF

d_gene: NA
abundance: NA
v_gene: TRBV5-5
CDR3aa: CASSPQLGAGETQYF

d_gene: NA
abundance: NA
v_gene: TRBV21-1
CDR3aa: CASRIPAGTTVYEQYF

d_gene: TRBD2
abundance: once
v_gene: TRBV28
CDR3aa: CASRHSTSGFSAEQYF

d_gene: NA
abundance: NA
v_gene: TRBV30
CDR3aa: CAWSLTLNTEAFF

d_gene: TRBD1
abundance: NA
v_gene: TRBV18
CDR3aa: CASSPRGTGAYMNTEAFF

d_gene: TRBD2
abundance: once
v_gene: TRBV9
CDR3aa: CASSVPLAGESTDTQYF

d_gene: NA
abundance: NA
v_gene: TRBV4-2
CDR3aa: CASSQGDLGDTQYF

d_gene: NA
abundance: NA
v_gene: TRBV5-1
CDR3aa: CASSDLELRTNNEQFF

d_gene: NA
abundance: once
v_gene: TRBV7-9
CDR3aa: CASSLWSGESTDTQYF

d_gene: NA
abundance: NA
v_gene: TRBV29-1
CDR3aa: CSVLIGGTDTQYF

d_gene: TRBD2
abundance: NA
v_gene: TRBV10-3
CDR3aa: CAIGEELAGYEQYF

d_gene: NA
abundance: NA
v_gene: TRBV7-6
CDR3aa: CASSLGAGGGTTTYEQYF

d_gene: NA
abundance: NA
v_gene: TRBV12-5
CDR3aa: CASGWAPGMSGLNTEAFF

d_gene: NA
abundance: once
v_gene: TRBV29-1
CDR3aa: CSVLRGSYNEQFF

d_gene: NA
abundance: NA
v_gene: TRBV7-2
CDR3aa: CASSPRQESSYNEQFF

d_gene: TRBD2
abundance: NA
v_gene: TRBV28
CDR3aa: CASSTRDYRLSNEQFF

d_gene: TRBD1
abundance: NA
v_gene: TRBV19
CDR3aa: CASSPDRGSGYGYTF

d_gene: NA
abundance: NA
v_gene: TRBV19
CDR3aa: CASTRLAGPDQPQHF

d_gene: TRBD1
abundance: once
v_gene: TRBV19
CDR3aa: CASSITWDRGRDTQYF

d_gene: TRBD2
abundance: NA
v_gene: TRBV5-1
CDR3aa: CASSNRRGDAKNIQYF

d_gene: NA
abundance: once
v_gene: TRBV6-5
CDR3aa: CASSYEITNTGELFF

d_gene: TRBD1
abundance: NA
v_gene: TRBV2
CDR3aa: CASSLPGQGPSAGGTANNEQFF

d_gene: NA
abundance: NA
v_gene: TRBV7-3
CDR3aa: CASSLLGHTDTQYF

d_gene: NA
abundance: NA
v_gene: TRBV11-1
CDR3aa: CASSPPTGIDEQFF

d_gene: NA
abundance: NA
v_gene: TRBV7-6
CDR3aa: CASSSRTNTGELFF

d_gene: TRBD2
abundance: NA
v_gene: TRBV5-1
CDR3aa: CAQGGGELPSGKRPQETQYF

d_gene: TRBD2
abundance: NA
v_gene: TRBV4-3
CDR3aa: CASSQDTLAGGPDNEQFF

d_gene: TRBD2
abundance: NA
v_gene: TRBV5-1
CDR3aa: CASSLEGLAGGATQYF

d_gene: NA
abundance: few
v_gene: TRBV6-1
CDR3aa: CASSEARRGVQPQHF

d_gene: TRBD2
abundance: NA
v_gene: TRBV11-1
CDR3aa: CASRVGAGDEQYF

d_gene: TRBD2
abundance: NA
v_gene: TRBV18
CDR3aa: CASSPPGGIQETQYF

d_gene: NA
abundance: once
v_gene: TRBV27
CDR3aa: CASTGGKGYNEQFF

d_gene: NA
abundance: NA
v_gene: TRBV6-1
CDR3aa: CASSEGFSSYNEQFF

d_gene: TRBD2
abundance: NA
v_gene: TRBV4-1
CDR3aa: CASSVRLTGGASYNEQFF

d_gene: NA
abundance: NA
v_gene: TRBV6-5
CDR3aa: CASSTYNEQFF